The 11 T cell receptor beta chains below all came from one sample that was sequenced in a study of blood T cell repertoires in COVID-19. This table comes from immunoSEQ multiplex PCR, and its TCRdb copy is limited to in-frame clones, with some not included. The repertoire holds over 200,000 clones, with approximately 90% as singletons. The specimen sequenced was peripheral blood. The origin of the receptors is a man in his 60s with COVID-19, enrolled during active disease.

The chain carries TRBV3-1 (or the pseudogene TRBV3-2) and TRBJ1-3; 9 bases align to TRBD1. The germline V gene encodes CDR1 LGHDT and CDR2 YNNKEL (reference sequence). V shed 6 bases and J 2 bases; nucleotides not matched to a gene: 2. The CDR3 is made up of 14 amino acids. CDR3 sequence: CASSGQGTGNTIYF. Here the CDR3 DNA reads TGTGCCAGCAGTGGACAGGGGACTGGAAACACCATATATTTT.

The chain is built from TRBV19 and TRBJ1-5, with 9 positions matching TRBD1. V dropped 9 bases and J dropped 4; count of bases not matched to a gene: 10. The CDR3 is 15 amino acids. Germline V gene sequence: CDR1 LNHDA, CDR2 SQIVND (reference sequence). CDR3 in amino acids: CASRRDRVRNQPQHF. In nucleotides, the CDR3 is TGTGCCAGCCGCCGGGACAGGGTGAGAAATCAGCCCCAGCATTTT.

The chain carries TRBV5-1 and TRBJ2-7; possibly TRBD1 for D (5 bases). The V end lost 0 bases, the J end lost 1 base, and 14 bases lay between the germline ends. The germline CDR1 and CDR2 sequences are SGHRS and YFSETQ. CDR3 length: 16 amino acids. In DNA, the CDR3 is TGCGCCAGCAGCTTGGACAGGCTACACTTTTCCTACGAGCAGTACTTC. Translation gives CASSLDRLHFSYEQYF.

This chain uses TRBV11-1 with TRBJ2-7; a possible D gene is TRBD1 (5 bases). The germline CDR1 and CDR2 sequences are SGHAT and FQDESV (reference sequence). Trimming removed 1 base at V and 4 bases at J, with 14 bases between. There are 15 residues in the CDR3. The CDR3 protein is CASSLDGQGRYEQYF. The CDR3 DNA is TGTGCCAGCAGCTTAGATGGACAAGGGCGATACGAGCAGTACTTC. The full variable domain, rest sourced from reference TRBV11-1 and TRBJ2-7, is EAEVAQSPRYKITEKSQAVAFWCDPISGHATLYWYRQILGQGPELLVQFQDESVVDDSQLPKDRFSAERLKGVDSTLKIQPAELGDSAMYLCASSLDGQGRYEQYFGPGTRLTVT.

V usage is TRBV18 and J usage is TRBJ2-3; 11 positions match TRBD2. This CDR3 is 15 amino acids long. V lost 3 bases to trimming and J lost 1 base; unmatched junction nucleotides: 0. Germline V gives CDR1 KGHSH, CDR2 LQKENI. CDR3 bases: TGTGCCAGCTCACCGACTAGCGGGGGCACAGATACGCAGTATTTT. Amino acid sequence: CASSPTSGGTDTQYF. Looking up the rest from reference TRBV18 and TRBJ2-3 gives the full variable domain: NAGVMQNPRHLVRRRGQEARLRCSPMKGHSHVYWYRQLPEEGLKFMVYLQKENIIDESGMPKERFSAEFPKEGPSILRIQQVVRGDSAAYFCASSPTSGGTDTQYFGPGTRLTVL.

CDR3 sequence reads: CASSYLDGGSTDTQYF. The DNA of the CDR3 is TGTGCCAGCAGCTACCTCGACGGAGGGAGCACAGATACGCAGTATTTT. V is TRBV7-3 and J is TRBJ2-3; TRBD2 is a possible D gene (6 bases). The CDR3 totals 16 residues. Germline V gene data show CDR1 as SGHTA and CDR2 as FQGTGA. V was cut by 4 bases and J by 0 bases, with 14 bases left in between.

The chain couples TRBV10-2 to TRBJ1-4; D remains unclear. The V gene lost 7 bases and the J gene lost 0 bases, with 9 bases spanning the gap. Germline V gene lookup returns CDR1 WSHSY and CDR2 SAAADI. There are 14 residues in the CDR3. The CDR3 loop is CASTHTTTNEKLFF. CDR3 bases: TGCGCCAGCACTCACACAACAACTAATGAAAAACTGTTTTTT.

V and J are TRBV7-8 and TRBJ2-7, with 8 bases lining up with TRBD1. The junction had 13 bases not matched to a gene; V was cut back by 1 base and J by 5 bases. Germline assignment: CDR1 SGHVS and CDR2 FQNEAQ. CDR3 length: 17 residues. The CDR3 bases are TGTGCCAGCAGCTTAGGGCCCGCAGGGGGCGCCAGGGACGAGCAGTACTTC. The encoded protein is CASSLGPAGGARDEQYF. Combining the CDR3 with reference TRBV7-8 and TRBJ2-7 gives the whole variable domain GAGVSQSPRYKVAKRGQDVALRCDPISGHVSLFWYQQALGQGPEFLTYFQNEAQLDKSGLPSDRFFAERPEGSVSTLKIQRTQQEDSAVYLCASSLGPAGGARDEQYFGPGTRLTVT.

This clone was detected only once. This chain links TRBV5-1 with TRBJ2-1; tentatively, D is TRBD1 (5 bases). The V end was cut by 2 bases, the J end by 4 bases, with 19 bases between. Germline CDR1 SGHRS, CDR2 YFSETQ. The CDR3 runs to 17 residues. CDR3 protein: CASSFTPGLGVYNEQFF. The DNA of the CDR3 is TGCGCCAGCAGCTTTACCCCCGGGTTAGGGGTGTACAATGAGCAGTTCTTC.

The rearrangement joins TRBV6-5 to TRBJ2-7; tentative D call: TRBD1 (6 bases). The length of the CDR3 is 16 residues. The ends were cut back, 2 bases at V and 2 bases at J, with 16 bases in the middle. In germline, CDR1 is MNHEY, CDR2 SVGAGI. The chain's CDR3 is CASSYGWGRPPYEQYF. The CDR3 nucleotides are TGTGCCAGCAGTTACGGTTGGGGGCGCCCCCCCTACGAGCAGTACTTC.

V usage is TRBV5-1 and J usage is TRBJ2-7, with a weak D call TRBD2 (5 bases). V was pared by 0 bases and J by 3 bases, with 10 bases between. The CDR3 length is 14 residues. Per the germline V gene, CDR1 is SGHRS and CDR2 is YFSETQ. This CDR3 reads CASSLEGDLYEQYF. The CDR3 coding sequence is TGCGCCAGCAGCTTGGAGGGAGACCTCTACGAGCAGTACTTC.